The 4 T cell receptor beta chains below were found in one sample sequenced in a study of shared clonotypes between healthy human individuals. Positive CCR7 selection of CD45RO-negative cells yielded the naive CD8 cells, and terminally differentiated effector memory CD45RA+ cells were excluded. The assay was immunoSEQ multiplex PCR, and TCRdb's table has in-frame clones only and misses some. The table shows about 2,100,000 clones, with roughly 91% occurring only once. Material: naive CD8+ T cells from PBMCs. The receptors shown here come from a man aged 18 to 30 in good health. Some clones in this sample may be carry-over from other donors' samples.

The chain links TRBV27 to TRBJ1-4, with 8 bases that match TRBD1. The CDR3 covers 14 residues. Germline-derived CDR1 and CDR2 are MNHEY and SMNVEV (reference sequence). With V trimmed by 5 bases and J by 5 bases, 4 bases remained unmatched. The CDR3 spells CASSSRDRNEKLFF. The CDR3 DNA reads TGTGCCAGCAGTAGCCGGGACAGGAATGAAAAACTGTTTTTT.

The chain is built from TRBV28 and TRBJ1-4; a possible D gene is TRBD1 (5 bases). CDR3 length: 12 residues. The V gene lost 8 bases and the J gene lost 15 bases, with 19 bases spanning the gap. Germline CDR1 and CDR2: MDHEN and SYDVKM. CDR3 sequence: CASFDSRDKVFF. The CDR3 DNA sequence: TGTGCCAGCTTCGACTCCAGGGATAAGGTGTTTTTT.

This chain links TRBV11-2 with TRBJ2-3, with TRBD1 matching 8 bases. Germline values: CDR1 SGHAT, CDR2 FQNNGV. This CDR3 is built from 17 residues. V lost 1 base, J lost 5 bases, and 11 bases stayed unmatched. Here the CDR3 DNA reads TGTGCCAGCAGCTTAGGCGTTTCGGGACAGGTCCGAGATACGCAGTATTTT. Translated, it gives CASSLGVSGQVRDTQYF.

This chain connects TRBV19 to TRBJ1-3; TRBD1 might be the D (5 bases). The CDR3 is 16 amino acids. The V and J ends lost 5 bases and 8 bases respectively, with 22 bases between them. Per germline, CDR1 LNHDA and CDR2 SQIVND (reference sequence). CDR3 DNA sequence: TGTGCCAGTAGTCTCTACCGGGACTTCTATGTGGACACCATATATTTT. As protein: CASSLYRDFYVDTIYF.